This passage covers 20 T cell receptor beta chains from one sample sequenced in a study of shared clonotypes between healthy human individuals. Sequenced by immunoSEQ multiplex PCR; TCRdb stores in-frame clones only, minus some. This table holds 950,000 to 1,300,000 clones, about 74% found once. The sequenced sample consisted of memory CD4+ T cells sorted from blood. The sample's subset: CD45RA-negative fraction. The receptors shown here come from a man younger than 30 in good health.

DNA of the CDR3: TGTGCCAGCAGCTACCTAGGGGAGCAGTACTTC. Translating gives CASSYLGEQYF. The rearrangement links TRBV12-1 to TRBJ2-7. TRBV12-1 is flagged as a pseudogene. There are 11 residues in the CDR3.

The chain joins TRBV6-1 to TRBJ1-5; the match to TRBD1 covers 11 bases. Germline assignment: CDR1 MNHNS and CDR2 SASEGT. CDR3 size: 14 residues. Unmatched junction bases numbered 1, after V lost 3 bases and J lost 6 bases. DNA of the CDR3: TGTGCCAGCAGTGAGGGGACAGGGGGTCAGCCCCAGCATTTT. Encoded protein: CASSEGTGGQPQHF.

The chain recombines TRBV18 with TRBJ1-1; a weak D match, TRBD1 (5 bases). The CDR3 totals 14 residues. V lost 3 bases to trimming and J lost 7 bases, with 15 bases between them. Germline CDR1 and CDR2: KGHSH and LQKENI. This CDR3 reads CASSPGGDGREAFF. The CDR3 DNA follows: TGTGCCAGCTCACCCGGGGGGGACGGCCGTGAAGCTTTCTTT.

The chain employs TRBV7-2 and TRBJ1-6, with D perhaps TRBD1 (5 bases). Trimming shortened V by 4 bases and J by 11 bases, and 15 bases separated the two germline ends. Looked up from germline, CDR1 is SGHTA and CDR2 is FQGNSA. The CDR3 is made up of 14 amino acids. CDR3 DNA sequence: TGTGCCAGCAGCTCCGGGACCGCGGTTCCACCCCTCCACTTT. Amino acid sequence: CASSSGTAVPPLHF.

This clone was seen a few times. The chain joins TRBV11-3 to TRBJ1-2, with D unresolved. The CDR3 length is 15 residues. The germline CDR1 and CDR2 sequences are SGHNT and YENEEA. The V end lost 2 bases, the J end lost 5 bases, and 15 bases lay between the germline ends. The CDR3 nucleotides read TGTGCCAGCAGCTTAAACGGAAATGGAGGTTATGGCTACACCTTC. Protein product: CASSLNGNGGYGYTF.

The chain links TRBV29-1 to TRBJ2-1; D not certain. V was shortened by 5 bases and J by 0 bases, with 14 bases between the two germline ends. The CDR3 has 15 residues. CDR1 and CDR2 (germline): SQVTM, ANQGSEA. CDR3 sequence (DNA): TGCAGCGTTTTAAGACTCCAGAGCTCCTACAATGAGCAGTTCTTC. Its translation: CSVLRLQSSYNEQFF.

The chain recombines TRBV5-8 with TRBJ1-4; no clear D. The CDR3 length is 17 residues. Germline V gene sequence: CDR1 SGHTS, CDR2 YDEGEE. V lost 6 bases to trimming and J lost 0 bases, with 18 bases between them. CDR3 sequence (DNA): TGTGCCAGCAAGCGGGGAAGCGGCTCGTCAACTAATGAAAAACTGTTTTTT. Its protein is CASKRGSGSSTNEKLFF.

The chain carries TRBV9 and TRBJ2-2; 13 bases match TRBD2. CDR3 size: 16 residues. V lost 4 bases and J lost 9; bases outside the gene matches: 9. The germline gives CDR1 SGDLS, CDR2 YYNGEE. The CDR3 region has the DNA TGTGCCAGCAGCCAAGGACTAGCGGGGGAGTATCGGGAGCTGTTTTTT. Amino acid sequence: CASSQGLAGEYRELFF.

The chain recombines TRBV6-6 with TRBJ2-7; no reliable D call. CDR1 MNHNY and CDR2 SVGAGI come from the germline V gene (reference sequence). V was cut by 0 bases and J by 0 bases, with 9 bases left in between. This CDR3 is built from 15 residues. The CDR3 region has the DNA TGTGCCAGCAGTTACTCCGGCTTAAGCTCCTACGAGCAGTACTTC. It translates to CASSYSGLSSYEQYF.

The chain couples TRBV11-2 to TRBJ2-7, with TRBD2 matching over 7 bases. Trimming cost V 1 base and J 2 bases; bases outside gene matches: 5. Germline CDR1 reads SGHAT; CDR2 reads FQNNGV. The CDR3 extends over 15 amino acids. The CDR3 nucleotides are TGTGCCAGCAGCTTAGTGTCTAGCGGAGCCTACGAGCAGTACTTC. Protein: CASSLVSSGAYEQYF.

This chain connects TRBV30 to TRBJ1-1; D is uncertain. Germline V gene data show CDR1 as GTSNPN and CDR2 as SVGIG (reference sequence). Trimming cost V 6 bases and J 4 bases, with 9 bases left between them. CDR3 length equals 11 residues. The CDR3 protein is CACQRGTEAFF. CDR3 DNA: TGTGCCTGCCAACGGGGCACTGAAGCTTTCTTT.

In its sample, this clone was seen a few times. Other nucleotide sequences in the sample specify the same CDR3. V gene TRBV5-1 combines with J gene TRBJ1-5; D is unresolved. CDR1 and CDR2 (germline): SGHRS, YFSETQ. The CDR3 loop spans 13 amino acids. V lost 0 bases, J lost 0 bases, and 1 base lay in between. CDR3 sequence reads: CASSLDSNQPQHF. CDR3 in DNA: TGCGCCAGCAGCTTGGATAGCAATCAGCCCCAGCATTTT.

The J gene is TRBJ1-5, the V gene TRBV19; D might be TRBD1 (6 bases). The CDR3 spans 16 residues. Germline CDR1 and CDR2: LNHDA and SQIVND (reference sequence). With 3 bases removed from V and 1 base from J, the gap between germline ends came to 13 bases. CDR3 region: CASSIRGGASNQPQHF. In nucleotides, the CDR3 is TGTGCCAGTAGTATTAGAGGGGGGGCGAGCAATCAGCCCCAGCATTTT.

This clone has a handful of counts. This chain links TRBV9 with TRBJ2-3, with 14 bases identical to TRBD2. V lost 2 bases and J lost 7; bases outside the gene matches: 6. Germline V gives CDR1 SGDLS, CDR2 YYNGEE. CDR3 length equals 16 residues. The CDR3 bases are TGTGCCAGCAGCGTTCGACTAGCGGGAGGGTTTAATACGCAGTATTTT. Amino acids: CASSVRLAGGFNTQYF.

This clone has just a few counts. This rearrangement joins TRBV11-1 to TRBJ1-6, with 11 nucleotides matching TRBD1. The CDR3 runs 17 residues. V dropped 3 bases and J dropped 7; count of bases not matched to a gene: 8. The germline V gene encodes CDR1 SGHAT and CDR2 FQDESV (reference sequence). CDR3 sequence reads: CASSFHGQGAKNSPLHF. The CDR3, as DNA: TGTGCCAGCAGCTTCCATGGACAGGGGGCGAAGAATTCACCCCTCCACTTT.

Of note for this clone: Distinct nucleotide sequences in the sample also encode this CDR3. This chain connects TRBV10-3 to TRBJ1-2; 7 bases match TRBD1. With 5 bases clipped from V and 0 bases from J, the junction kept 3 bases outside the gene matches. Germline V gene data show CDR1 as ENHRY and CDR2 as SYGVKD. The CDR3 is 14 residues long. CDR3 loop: CAISRDSPNYGYTF. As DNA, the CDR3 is TGTGCCATCAGTCGGGACAGCCCTAACTATGGCTACACCTTC.

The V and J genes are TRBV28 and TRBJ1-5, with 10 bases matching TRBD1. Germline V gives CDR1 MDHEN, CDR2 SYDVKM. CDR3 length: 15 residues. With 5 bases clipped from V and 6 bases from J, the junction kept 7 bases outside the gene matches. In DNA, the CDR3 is TGTGCCAGCAGTGTCTCCCGGGACAGGGGTCAGCCCCAGCATTTT. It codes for CASSVSRDRGQPQHF.

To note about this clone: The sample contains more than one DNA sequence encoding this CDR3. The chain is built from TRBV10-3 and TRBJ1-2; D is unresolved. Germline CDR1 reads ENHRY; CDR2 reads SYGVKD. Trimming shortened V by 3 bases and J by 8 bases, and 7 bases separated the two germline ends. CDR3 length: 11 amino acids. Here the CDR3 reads CAISDLGGYTF. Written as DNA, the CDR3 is TGTGCCATCAGTGACTTGGGAGGCTACACCTTC.

The CDR3 DNA sequence: TGTGCTAGTGGCTCCGGGACAGGGATCTATGGCTACACCTTC. This encodes CASGSGTGIYGYTF. V usage is TRBV12-5 and J usage is TRBJ1-2, with 9 bases that match TRBD1. This CDR3 has 14 residues. Germline loops: CDR1 LGHNT, CDR2 FRNRAP. The V gene end was trimmed by 6 bases and the J gene end by 4 bases; junction bases not matched to a gene: 6.

CDR3 sequence reads: CASSSSGSGTQYF. DNA of the CDR3: TGTGCCAGTAGTTCTAGCGGGAGTGGTACGCAGTATTTT. The chain joins TRBV19 to TRBJ2-3, with 10 positions matching TRBD2. Trimming took 5 bases from V and 8 from J; bases not matched to a gene: 4. The CDR3 sequence is 13 residues long. Per the germline V gene, CDR1 is LNHDA and CDR2 is SQIVND (reference sequence). Full variable domain (outside the CDR3, taken from reference TRBV19 and TRBJ2-3): DGGITQSPKYLFRKEGQNVTLSCEQNLNHDAMYWYRQDPGQGLRLIYYSQIVNDFQKGDIAEGYSVSREKKESFPLTVTSAQKNPTAFYLCASSSSGSGTQYFGPGTRLTVL.